This TCR beta chain was obtained from a study of brain T cells in children with intractable seizures. The study's findings and limits: Clones missing pre-surgery may reflect undersampling of that blood sample. Viral specificity was inferred only from CDR3 similarity; HCMV serostatus was unknown.

Profiled with immunoSEQ multiplex PCR; TCRdb holds only in-frame clones, not every one. The sample consists of a few hundred thousand clones, over 85% of them appearing once. With respect to this clone: Its specificity is not known.

The time point was: blood from clinic visit 5 months post-surgery; TSC patient then seizure free. Only cases whose brain tissue showed the highest T cell transcript signatures were sequenced. At least one anti-epileptic drug was given before surgery. This clonotype originated in a boy under two years old with tuberous sclerosis and intractable seizures. The specimen was peripheral blood, collected 5 to 6 months after surgery.

In DNA, the CDR3 is TGTGCCAGCAGCGTAGGACAGGGCGGGGGTTGGGAGACCCAGTACTTC. Translated: CASSVGQGGGWETQYF. The chain carries TRBV9 and TRBJ2-5, with D perhaps assigned TRBD1 or TRBD2 (7 bases each). V lost 0 bases and J lost 5, with 17 bases in between. The CDR3 consists of 16 residues. The V gene's germline CDR1 is SGDLS and CDR2 YYNGEE.